The 17 T cell receptor beta chains below come from one sample, sequenced in a study of T cells in Graves' hyperthyroidism and ophthalmopathy. It was RNA transcripts that yielded the amplified TCR beta CDR3 regions. In the first-round RT-PCR of the TCR CDR3, the HTBI primer set was used. From the multiplex PCR reads, TCRdb called clonotypes with MiXCR, one entry per CDR3 protein. The sample lists hundreds of thousands of distinct CDR3 sequences; roughly 15% were seen once. The sample was blood. Source of these receptors: a woman in her forties with Graves' ophthalmopathy.

The V call is TRBV20-1, the J call TRBJ2-5; D is unresolved. The CDR3 is made up of 13 amino acids. Trimming took 1 base from V and 0 from J, leaving 6 bases between them. Germline V lookup: CDR1 DFQATT, CDR2 SNEGSKA (reference sequence). The CDR3 reads CSARGLYQETQYF. CDR3 coding DNA: TGCAGTGCTAGAGGACTGTACCAAGAGACCCAGTACTTC.

A few counts support this clonotype. CDR3 sequence reads: CSATRSWTRGYNEQFF. The CDR3 DNA follows: TGCAGTGCTACCAGATCCTGGACTCGGGGTTACAATGAGCAGTTCTTC. This chain joins TRBV20-1 and TRBJ2-1; TRBD2 is a possible D gene (5 bases). Per germline, CDR1 DFQATT and CDR2 SNEGSKA (reference sequence). Trimming shortened V by 4 bases and J by 4 bases, and 20 bases separated the two germline ends. CDR3 length equals 16 residues.

V is TRBV6-1 and J is TRBJ2-3; no firm D call. The CDR3 runs to 15 residues. V lost 1 base and J 2 bases, leaving 10 bases between the germline ends. Germline V gives CDR1 MNHNS, CDR2 SASEGT. The CDR3 reads CASSEGAHHTDTQYF. CDR3 DNA sequence: TGTGCCAGCAGTGAAGGGGCTCATCACACAGATACGCAGTATTTT.

This clonotype came up many times. V usage is TRBV3-1 and J usage is TRBJ2-3; perhaps TRBD2 as D (6 bases). The CDR3 runs to 16 residues. Germline V gene lookup returns CDR1 LGHDT and CDR2 YNNKEL (reference sequence). The V end was cut by 3 bases, the J end by 0 bases, with 13 bases between. CDR3 sequence reads: CASSHPTGVSTDTQYF. Written as DNA, the CDR3 is TGTGCCAGCAGCCATCCGACGGGAGTAAGCACAGATACGCAGTATTTT.

This clonotype was recorded at least ten times. The chain links TRBV10-3 to TRBJ2-5; D not resolved. The germline V and J ends were trimmed by 8 bases and 3 bases, with 13 bases remaining between them. Germline values: CDR1 ENHRY, CDR2 SYGVKD. The CDR3 loop spans 13 amino acids. The CDR3 spells CAISVGPKETQYF. DNA of the CDR3: TGTGCCATCTCCGTCGGACCTAAAGAGACCCAGTACTTC.

This clonotype turned up a few times. A read error may be the cause here, since a much bigger clone is one base away. The J gene is TRBJ1-5, the V gene TRBV10-3, with 11 bases aligning to TRBD1. There are 16 residues in the CDR3. Germline V gene data show CDR1 as ENHRY and CDR2 as SYGVKD. The CDR3 DNA reads TGTACCATCAGTGAGACGGGGGGGACAGGGGGACCGCCCCAGCATTTT. It encodes CTISETGGTGGPPQHF.

There are a few counts of this clonotype. For the CDR3, the DNA is TGTGCCAGTAGTATAGATTCTCGGTATCAGCCCCAGCATTTT. This codes for CASSIDSRYQPQHF. This chain connects TRBV19 to TRBJ1-5; D unclear. Looked up from germline, CDR1 is LNHDA and CDR2 is SQIVND (reference sequence). The CDR3 length is 14 residues. Trimming pared 0 bases from V and 5 bases from J, leaving 8 bases between.

The chain has TRBV7-9 and TRBJ2-3; D tentatively fits TRBD1 or TRBD2 (7 bases each). The V and J ends lost 4 bases and 2 bases respectively, with 19 bases between them. Germline assignment: CDR1 SEHNR and CDR2 FQNEAQ (reference sequence). There are 17 residues in the CDR3. The CDR3 sequence is CASSSNRGGRVTDTQYF. The CDR3 DNA follows: TGTGCCAGCAGCTCGAACAGGGGAGGGAGGGTCACAGATACGCAGTATTTT.

Of note for this clonotype: A read error is possible here, since a much larger clone lies one base away. The chain combines TRBV13 with TRBJ2-1; 15 positions match TRBD2. The CDR3 consists of 18 residues. Germline V lookup: CDR1 PRHDT, CDR2 FYEKMQ (reference sequence). In nucleotides, the CDR3 is TGTGCCAGCAGCTCCGGGACTAGCGGGGGGTCTCCCTACAATCAGCAGTTCTTC. It codes for CASSSGTSGGSPYNQQFF.

The V gene is TRBV2, the J gene TRBJ1-2; TRBD1 is a possible D gene (5 bases). V was cut by 9 bases and J by 4 bases, with 18 bases left in between. Germline V gene sequence: CDR1 SNHLY, CDR2 FYNNEI. The CDR3 loop spans 14 amino acids. CDR3 in amino acids: CARRKDGGFYGYTF. The CDR3 nucleotides are TGTGCCAGAAGGAAGGACGGGGGGTTCTATGGCTACACCTTC.

This clonotype was observed many times. V is TRBV7-9 and J is TRBJ2-5; D possibly corresponds to TRBD2 (5 bases). The CDR3 has 16 amino acids. V shed 1 base and J shed 6 bases, with 18 bases lying between them. Per germline, CDR1 SEHNR and CDR2 FQNEAQ (reference sequence). The CDR3 nucleotides read TGTGCCAGCAGCTTAGTTACAAGCGGTGGGTTGAAGACCCAGTACTTC. This sequence encodes CASSLVTSGGLKTQYF.

This clonotype was detected many times. This chain uses TRBV7-8 with TRBJ2-5, with D hard to call. The V gene's germline CDR1 is SGHVS and CDR2 FQNEAQ. The CDR3 consists of 15 residues. V was shortened by 5 bases and J by 4 bases, with 17 bases between the two germline ends. CDR3 DNA: TGTGCCAGCAGCCCCACACCCTTCCAGATAGAGACCCAGTACTTC. Its protein product is CASSPTPFQIETQYF. The variable domain in full, completed from reference TRBV7-8 and TRBJ2-5, reads GAGVSQSPRYKVAKRGQDVALRCDPISGHVSLFWYQQALGQGPEFLTYFQNEAQLDKSGLPSDRFFAERPEGSVSTLKIQRTQQEDSAVYLCASSPTPFQIETQYFGPGTRLLVL.

This clonotype was detected ten times or more. The chain carries TRBV19 and TRBJ2-1; D unclear. With 5 bases removed from V and 5 bases from J, the gap between germline ends came to 7 bases. Germline V gene lookup returns CDR1 LNHDA and CDR2 SQIVND (reference sequence). CDR3 length equals 12 residues. The CDR3 DNA sequence: TGTGCCAGTAGTCTACGACACAATGAGCAGTTCTTC. It translates to CASSLRHNEQFF.

In this sample, this clonotype turned up many times. J is TRBJ2-5 and V is TRBV2; tentatively, D is TRBD2 (6 bases). Trimming stripped 0 bases from V and 5 bases from J, with 13 bases between. Per the germline V gene, CDR1 is SNHLY and CDR2 is FYNNEI. This CDR3 is 15 amino acids long. CDR3 nucleotides: TGTGCCAGCAGTGAAGCTTGGGGACTTGCCGAGACCCAGTACTTC. It specifies CASSEAWGLAETQYF. Based on the CDR3 plus reference TRBV2 and TRBJ2-5, the full variable domain is EPEVTQTPSHQVTQMGQEVILRCVPISNHLYFYWYRQILGQKVEFLVSFYNNEISEKSEIFDDQFSVERPDGSNFTLKIRSTKLEDSAMYFCASSEAWGLAETQYFGPGTRLLVL.

About this clonotype: This clone may be a read error of a much larger clone one base away. The CDR3 nucleotides are TGTGCCAGCAGTTTACGGGGACGGGGGGCCAATGAGCAGTTCTTC. It codes for CASSLRGRGANEQFF. The genes are TRBV12-3 or TRBV12-4 and TRBJ2-1, with D maybe TRBD2 (7 bases). Between the trimmed V and J ends, which lost 2 bases and 6 bases, there was a span of 14 bases. The CDR3 contains 15 residues.

This clonotype showed up many times. The chain has TRBV6-1 and TRBJ2-1, with TRBD1 matching over 8 bases. Germline V gene sequence: CDR1 MNHNS, CDR2 SASEGT. This CDR3 has 15 amino acids. The V and J ends lost 10 bases and 0 bases, in that order; junction bases with no gene match: 8. In DNA form, the CDR3 reads TGTGCCATTTCGGACAGGGCTAGCTCCTACAATGAGCAGTTCTTC. Its protein is CAISDRASSYNEQFF.

With regard to this clonotype: This may be a read error: a much more frequent sequence differs by one nucleotide. The chain joins TRBV4-2 to TRBJ2-2; the match to TRBD2 covers 8 bases. The germline V gene encodes CDR1 LGHNA and CDR2 YNFKEQ. J gave up 0 bases and V 4 bases, and 1 base lay outside the gene matches. This CDR3 has 15 amino acids. The CDR3 nucleotides are TGTGCCAGCAGCCCGGGACTAGCGAACACCGGGGAGCTGTTTTTT. Protein sequence: CASSPGLANTGELFF.